The T cell receptor (beta chain) under discussion was sequenced for a study of blood T cell repertoires in COVID-19. For the study at large: PBMCs, B-cell-depleted T cells, or T cells were the source of the cDNA or gDNA that made up the material.

V lost 6 bases and J 6 bases, leaving 11 bases between the germline ends. The CDR3 is 12 amino acids. Original processing methods: Amplification with reference gene primers provided the estimates of nucleated cell counts. Some clones are missing from TCRdb's copy, which holds only in-frame ones; the method was immunoSEQ multiplex PCR. Clone size and V and J calls were adopted from that table, with D and trimming inferred from the DNA. Counted here are about 220,000 clones, 65% to 85% occurring once; the ten biggest clones make up roughly 13%. The sequencing input was peripheral blood. The clonotype comes from a human donor in a cohort sampled during active COVID-19. The chain links TRBV12-3 or TRBV12-4 to TRBJ2-5, with D unclear. The CDR3 loop reads CASSPARKTQYF. For the CDR3, the DNA is TGTGCCAGCAGCCCCGCGCGAAAGACCCAGTACTTC.